The 11 T cell receptor beta chains below were found in one sample sequenced in a study of cytomegalovirus exposure and HLA in healthy donors. The PCR had 60 Vbeta and 13 Jbeta primers. Some clones are missing from TCRdb's copy, which holds only in-frame ones; the method was immunoSEQ multiplex PCR. The repertoire holds about 130,000 clones, with 80% as singletons. Sequencing was carried out using PBMCs. The origin of the receptors is a man younger than 45 in good health and CMV-seropositive.

V usage is TRBV7-2 and J usage is TRBJ1-1; tentatively, D is TRBD1 (6 bases). The ends were cut back, 5 bases at V and 0 bases at J, with 10 bases in the middle. The CDR3 totals 14 residues. Germline CDR1 reads SGHTA; CDR2 reads FQGNSA. This CDR3 is CASSTDSMNTEAFF. Written as DNA, the CDR3 is TGTGCCAGCAGCACGGACAGTATGAACACTGAAGCTTTCTTT.

This clone was found once. This chain links TRBV27 with TRBJ1-3; TRBD1 might be the D (6 bases). V gave up 0 bases and J gave up 2 bases, with 8 bases separating them. The CDR3 is 15 residues long. CDR1 is MNHEY, CDR2 SMNVEV, per germline (reference sequence). CDR3 DNA sequence: TGTGCCAGCAGTTTATCCCGGACAGCTGGAAACACCATATATTTT. Residues: CASSLSRTAGNTIYF.

The gene calls are TRBV7-9 and TRBJ2-7; perhaps TRBD1 as D (5 bases). Germline V gene lookup returns CDR1 SEHNR and CDR2 FQNEAQ (reference sequence). V lost 5 bases, J lost 2 bases, and 13 bases lay in between. The CDR3 covers 14 residues. For the CDR3, the DNA is TGTGCCAGCAGCGCCCGACAGAACCCCTACGAGCAGTACTTC. Translated, it gives CASSARQNPYEQYF. Full variable domain (rest looked up from reference TRBV7-9 and TRBJ2-7): DTGVSQNPRHKITKRGQNVTFRCDPISEHNRLYWYRQTLGQGPEFLTYFQNEAQLEKSRLLSDRFSAERPKGSFSTLEIQRTEQGDSAMYLCASSARQNPYEQYFGPGTRLTVT.

The J gene is TRBJ1-4, the V gene TRBV4-1; 11 positions agree with TRBD1. The V gene end was trimmed by 4 bases and the J gene end by 7 bases; junction bases not matched to a gene: 11. The CDR3 is 17 residues long. In germline, CDR1 is MGHRA, CDR2 YSYEKL. The CDR3 here is CASSLGQGAIGGEKLFF. The DNA for the CDR3 is TGCGCCAGCAGCCTAGGACAGGGGGCAATAGGCGGTGAAAAACTGTTTTTT.

In this sample, this clone turned up once. The V call is TRBV5-1, the J call TRBJ2-7, with 8 bases identical to TRBD1. This CDR3 contains 15 residues. The trim removed 0 bases at V and 0 bases at J, leaving 2 bases unmatched. The germline V gene encodes CDR1 SGHRS and CDR2 YFSETQ. CDR3 amino acids: CASSLGQGYSYEQYF. CDR3 coding DNA: TGCGCCAGCAGCTTGGGACAGGGGTACTCCTACGAGCAGTACTTC.

This chain links TRBV6-1 with TRBJ2-1; 11 bases are a match to TRBD2. Germline V CDR1 and CDR2: MNHNS, SASEGT. CDR3 length equals 15 residues. V was pared by 6 bases and J by 4 bases, with 5 bases of the junction left unmatched. The CDR3 coding sequence is TGTGCCAGCAGCCTAGCGGGGGGAGATTACAATGAGCAGTTCTTC. Its translation: CASSLAGGDYNEQFF.

The CDR3 coding sequence is TGCGCCAGCTCGCTAGCGGGCTCCTACAATGAGCAGTTCTTC. Its translation is CASSLAGSYNEQFF. The rearrangement links TRBV10-2 to TRBJ2-1; 8 nucleotides line up with TRBD2. Germline trimming cut 8 bases from V and 0 bases from J; bases unmatched to any gene: 3. CDR1 is WSHSY, CDR2 SAAADI, per germline. The CDR3 sequence is 14 residues long.

This sequence joins TRBV15 and TRBJ2-1, with 10 bases lining up with TRBD1. CDR1 is LNHNV, CDR2 YYDKDF, per germline (reference sequence). V lost 3 bases, J lost 10 bases, and 9 bases stayed unmatched. The CDR3 length is 15 residues. The CDR3 here is CATSSLRTGGGEQFF. The CDR3 DNA sequence: TGTGCCACCAGCAGTCTCCGGACAGGGGGGGGAGAGCAGTTCTTC.

The J gene is TRBJ1-4, the V gene TRBV6-6; weak D call: TRBD1 (6 bases). Germline V gene data show CDR1 as MNHNY and CDR2 as SVGAGI (reference sequence). The CDR3 has 14 amino acids. Between the trimmed V and J ends, which lost 4 bases and 6 bases, there was a span of 12 bases. The CDR3 reads CASSLQGVDEKLFF. The CDR3 DNA sequence: TGTGCCAGCAGTTTACAGGGAGTCGATGAAAAACTGTTTTTT.

This chain connects TRBV27 to TRBJ1-2; D is possibly TRBD1 (5 bases). The CDR3 is 11 amino acids. V lost 5 bases and J lost 9, with 10 bases in between. CDR1 and CDR2 (germline): MNHEY, SMNVEV (reference sequence). This CDR3 is CASSEAGRYTF. The CDR3 nucleotides are TGTGCCAGCAGTGAGGCAGGGCGCTACACCTTC.

The chain employs TRBV9 and TRBJ1-2, with 7 bases lining up with TRBD1. CDR3 length equals 16 residues. Germline loops: CDR1 SGDLS, CDR2 YYNGEE. J gave up 0 bases and V 0 bases, and 5 bases lay outside the gene matches. CDR3 bases: TGTGCCAGCAGCGTAGGAGGGGACAGCGCTAACTATGGCTACACCTTC. Its translation is CASSVGGDSANYGYTF.